These T cell receptor beta chains were read from a single sample in a study of OX40 agonist ivuxolimab in advanced cancers. Produced via immunoSEQ multiplex PCR; TCRdb's table is partial and in-frame only. The table lists 48,000 or so clones, around 94% of them singletons, with roughly 12% in the top ten. Sequenced here: CD4+ or CD8+ T cells sorted from blood, sampled in a trial of the OX40 agonist ivuxolimab. Receptors were obtained from an adult with an advanced solid tumor such as melanoma, head and neck, liver or kidney cancer. Both conserved end residues are part of each CDR3. The order of the fields is J gene, V gene, clone size, CDR3 protein. Expanded clones get a size class; other rows say once, few or many, or leave the size out.

J: TRBJ2-2; V: TRBV27; size: once; CDR3: CASSLGPTGELFF
J: TRBJ2-5; V: TRBV28; size: .; CDR3: CASSYLLAGSGLDQETQYF
J: TRBJ2-3; V: TRBV19; size: .; CDR3: CASSLGQYTDTQYF
J: TRBJ2-1; V: TRBV9; size: .; CDR3: CASSVGYATSGPYNEQFF
J: TRBJ2-1; V: TRBV29-1; size: .; CDR3: CSVEVSLLAGAGNEQFF
J: TRBJ2-5; V: TRBV27; size: .; CDR3: CASSPQLAGVRETQYF
J: TRBJ2-1; V: TRBV7-9; size: .; CDR3: CASSFWSGGNEQFF
J: TRBJ1-3; V: TRBV28; size: once; CDR3: CASSPLTGTGNTIYF
J: TRBJ1-4; V: TRBV25-1; size: .; CDR3: CASTPGPWDEKLFF
J: TRBJ2-1; V: TRBV11-2; size: .; CDR3: CASRFSGRSYNEQFF
J: TRBJ1-1; V: TRBV19; size: .; CDR3: CASSGNTEAFF
J: TRBJ1-1; V: TRBV27; size: .; CDR3: CASSFVGVNTEAFF
J: TRBJ2-7; V: TRBV7-8; size: .; CDR3: CASSLPPRTYEQYF
J: TRBJ1-2; V: TRBV28; size: .; CDR3: CASRRTGISNYGYTF
J: TRBJ1-3; V: TRBV14; size: .; CDR3: CASSQLTGPGNTIYF
J: TRBJ1-2; V: TRBV4-2; size: .; CDR3: CASSHTGSWGYTF
J: TRBJ1-2; V: TRBV6-1; size: .; CDR3: CASSSRVPYTF
J: TRBJ2-3; V: TRBV14; size: .; CDR3: CASSQEISGRLPGHSTDTQYF
J: TRBJ2-2; V: TRBV21-1; size: .; CDR3: CASSPTGEGDTGELFF
J: TRBJ2-5; V: TRBV7-9; size: once; CDR3: CASSLVAGGPFEETQYF
J: TRBJ2-5; V: TRBV4-1; size: .; CDR3: CASSQSNGETQYF
J: TRBJ2-1; V: TRBV9; size: .; CDR3: CASSISPKGEQFF
J: TRBJ1-5; V: TRBV4-1; size: .; CDR3: CASSPGDSNQPQHF
J: TRBJ2-2; V: TRBV27; size: medium-sized; CDR3: CASRGLASNTGELFF
J: TRBJ2-7; V: TRBV7-8; size: .; CDR3: CASSGPGAAYEQYF
J: TRBJ1-1; V: TRBV10-3; size: .; CDR3: CAAQGGTEAFF
J: TRBJ1-1; V: TRBV25-1; size: .; CDR3: CASSEGGRASPKEAFF
J: TRBJ2-1; V: TRBV5-1; size: .; CDR3: CASSLTSGSNPHNEQFF
J: TRBJ2-7; V: TRBV6-5; size: .; CDR3: CASSYIPGYEQYF
J: TRBJ1-1; V: TRBV19; size: once; CDR3: CASRSGTDGDSTEAFF
J: TRBJ2-2; V: TRBV4-1; size: .; CDR3: CASSYQGTGELFF
J: TRBJ2-1; V: TRBV15; size: .; CDR3: CATSRLAGGPYNEQFF